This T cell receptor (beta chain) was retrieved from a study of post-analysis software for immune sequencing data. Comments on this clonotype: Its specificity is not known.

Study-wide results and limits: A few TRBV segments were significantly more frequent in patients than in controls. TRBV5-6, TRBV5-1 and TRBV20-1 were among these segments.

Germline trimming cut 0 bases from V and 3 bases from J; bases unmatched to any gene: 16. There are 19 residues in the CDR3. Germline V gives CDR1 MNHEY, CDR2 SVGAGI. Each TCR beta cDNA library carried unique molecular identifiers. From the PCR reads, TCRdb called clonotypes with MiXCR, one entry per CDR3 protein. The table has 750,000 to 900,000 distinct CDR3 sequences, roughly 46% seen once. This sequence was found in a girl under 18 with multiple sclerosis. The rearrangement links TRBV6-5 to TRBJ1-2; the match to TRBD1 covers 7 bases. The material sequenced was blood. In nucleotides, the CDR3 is TGTGCCAGCAGTTACTCGAGGGGGCAGGGCATCAATTGGGACTATGGCTACACCTTC. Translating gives CASSYSRGQGINWDYGYTF.